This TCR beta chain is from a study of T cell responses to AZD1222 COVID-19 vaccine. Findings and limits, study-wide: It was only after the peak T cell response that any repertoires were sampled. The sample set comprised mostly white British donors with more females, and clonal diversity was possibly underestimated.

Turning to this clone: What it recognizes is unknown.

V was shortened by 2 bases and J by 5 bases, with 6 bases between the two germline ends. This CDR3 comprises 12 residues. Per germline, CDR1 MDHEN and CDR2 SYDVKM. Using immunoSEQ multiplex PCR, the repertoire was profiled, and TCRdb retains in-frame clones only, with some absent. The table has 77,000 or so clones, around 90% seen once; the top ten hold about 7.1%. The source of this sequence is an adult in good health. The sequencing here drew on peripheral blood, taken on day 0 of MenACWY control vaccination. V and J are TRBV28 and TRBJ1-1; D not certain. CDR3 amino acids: CASSLGWTEAFF. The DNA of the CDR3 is TGTGCCAGCAGTTTAGGGTGGACTGAAGCTTTCTTT.